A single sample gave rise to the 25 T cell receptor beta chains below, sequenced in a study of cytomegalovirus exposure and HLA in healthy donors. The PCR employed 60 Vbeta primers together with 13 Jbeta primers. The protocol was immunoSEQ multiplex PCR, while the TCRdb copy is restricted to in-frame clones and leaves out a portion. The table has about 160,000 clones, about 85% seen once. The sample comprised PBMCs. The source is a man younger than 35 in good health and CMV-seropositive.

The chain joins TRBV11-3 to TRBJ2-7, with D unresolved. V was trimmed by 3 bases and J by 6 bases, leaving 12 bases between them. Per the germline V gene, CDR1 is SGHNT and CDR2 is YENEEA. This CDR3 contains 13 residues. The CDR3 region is CASSFPTPVEQYF. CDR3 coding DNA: TGTGCCAGCAGCTTCCCTACCCCGGTCGAGCAGTACTTC.

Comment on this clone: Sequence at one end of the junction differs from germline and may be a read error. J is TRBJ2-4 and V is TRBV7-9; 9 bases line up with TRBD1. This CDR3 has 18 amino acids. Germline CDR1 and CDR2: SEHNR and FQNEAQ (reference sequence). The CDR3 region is CASSPQGQGLLAKNSQYF. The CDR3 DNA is TGTGCCAGCAGCCCCCAGGGACAGGGACTCTTAGCCAAAAACAGTCAGTACTTC.

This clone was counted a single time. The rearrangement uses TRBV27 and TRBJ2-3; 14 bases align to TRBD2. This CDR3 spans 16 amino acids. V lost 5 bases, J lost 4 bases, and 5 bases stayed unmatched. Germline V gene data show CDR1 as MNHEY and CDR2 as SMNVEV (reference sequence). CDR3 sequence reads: CASSPPGLAGADTQYF. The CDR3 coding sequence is TGTGCCAGCAGTCCACCGGGACTAGCGGGGGCAGATACGCAGTATTTT.

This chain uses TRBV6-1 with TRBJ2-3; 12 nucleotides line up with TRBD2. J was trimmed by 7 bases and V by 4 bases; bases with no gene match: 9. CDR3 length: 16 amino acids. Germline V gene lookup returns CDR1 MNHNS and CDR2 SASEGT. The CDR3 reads CASSAQLAGGWNTQYF. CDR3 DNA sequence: TGTGCCAGCAGTGCCCAACTAGCGGGGGGATGGAATACGCAGTATTTT.

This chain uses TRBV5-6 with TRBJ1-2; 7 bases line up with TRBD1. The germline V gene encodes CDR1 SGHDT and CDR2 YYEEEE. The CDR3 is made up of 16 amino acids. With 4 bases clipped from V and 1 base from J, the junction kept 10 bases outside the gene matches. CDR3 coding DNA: TGTGCCAGCAGCGCTCCTGGGACAGCAATTAACTATGGCTACACCTTC. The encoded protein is CASSAPGTAINYGYTF.

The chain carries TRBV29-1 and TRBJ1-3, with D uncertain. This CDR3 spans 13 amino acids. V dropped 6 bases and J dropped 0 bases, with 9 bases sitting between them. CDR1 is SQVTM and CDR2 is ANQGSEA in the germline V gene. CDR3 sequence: CSVDNLSGNTIYF. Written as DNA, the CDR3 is TGCAGCGTCGACAACCTCTCTGGAAACACCATATATTTT.

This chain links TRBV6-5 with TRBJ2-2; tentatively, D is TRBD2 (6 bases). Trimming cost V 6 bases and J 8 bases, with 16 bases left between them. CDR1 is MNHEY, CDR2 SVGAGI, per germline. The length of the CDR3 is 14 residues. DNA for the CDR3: TGTGCCAGCAGCGGGACTGGTCCCTCGGGGGAGCTGTTTTTT. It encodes CASSGTGPSGELFF.

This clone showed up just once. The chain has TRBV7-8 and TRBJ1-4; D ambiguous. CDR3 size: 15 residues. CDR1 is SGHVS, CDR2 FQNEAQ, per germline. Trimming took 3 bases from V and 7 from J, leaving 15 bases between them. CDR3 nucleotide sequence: TGTGCCAGCAGCTTGGGAGAGCTTGCCTCTGAAAAACTGTTTTTT. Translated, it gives CASSLGELASEKLFF.

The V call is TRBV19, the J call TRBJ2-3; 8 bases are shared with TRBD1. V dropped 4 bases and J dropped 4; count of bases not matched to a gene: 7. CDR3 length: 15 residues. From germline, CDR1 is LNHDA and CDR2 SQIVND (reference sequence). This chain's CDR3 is CASSTAGGAADTQYF. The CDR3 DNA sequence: TGTGCCAGTAGTACAGCAGGGGGCGCGGCAGATACGCAGTATTTT. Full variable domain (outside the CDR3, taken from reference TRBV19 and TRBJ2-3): DGGITQSPKYLFRKEGQNVTLSCEQNLNHDAMYWYRQDPGQGLRLIYYSQIVNDFQKGDIAEGYSVSREKKESFPLTVTSAQKNPTAFYLCASSTAGGAADTQYFGPGTRLTVL.

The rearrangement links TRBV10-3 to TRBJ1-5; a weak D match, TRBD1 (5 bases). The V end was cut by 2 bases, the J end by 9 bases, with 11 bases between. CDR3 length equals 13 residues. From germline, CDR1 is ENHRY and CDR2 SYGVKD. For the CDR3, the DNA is TGTGCCATCAGTGAGCAGGGCGGGACGCCCCAGCATTTT. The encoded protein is CAISEQGGTPQHF.

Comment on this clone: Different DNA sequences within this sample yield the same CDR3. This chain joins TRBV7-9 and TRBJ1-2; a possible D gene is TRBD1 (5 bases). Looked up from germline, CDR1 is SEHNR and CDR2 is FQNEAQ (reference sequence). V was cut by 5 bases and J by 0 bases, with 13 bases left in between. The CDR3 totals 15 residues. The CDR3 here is CASSEGQRANYGYTF. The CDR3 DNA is TGTGCCAGCAGCGAAGGACAACGAGCTAACTATGGCTACACCTTC.

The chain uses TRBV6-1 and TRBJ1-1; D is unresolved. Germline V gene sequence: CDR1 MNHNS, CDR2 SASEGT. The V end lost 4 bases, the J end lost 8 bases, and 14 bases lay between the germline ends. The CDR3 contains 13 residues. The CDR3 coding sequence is TGTGCCAGCAGTGGACGGCATTTACTAGAAGCTTTCTTT. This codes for CASSGRHLLEAFF.

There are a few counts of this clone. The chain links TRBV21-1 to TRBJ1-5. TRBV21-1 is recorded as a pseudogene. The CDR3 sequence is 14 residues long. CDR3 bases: TGTGCCAGCAGCAAAGCGAGTAGCCATCAGCCCCAGCATTTT. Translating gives CASSKASSHQPQHF.

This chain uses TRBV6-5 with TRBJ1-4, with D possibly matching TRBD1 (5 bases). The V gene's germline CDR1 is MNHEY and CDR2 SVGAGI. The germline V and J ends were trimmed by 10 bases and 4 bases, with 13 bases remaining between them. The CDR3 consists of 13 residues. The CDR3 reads CANLTGVNEKLFF. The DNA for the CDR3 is TGTGCCAACTTGACGGGGGTTAATGAAAAACTGTTTTTT.

In nucleotides, the CDR3 is TGTGCCAGCAGTTACTCGAGGATGATCACAGATACGCAGTATTTT. Protein: CASSYSRMITDTQYF. This rearrangement joins TRBV6-5 to TRBJ2-3; no firm D call. Trimming took 0 bases from V and 2 from J, leaving 9 bases between them. There are 15 residues in the CDR3. From germline, CDR1 is MNHEY and CDR2 SVGAGI.

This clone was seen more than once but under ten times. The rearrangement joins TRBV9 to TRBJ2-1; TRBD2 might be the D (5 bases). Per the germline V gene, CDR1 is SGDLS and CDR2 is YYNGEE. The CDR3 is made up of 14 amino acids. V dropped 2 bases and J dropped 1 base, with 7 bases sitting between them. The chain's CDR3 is CASSVGDSYNEQFF. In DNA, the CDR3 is TGTGCCAGCAGCGTGGGAGATTCCTACAATGAGCAGTTCTTC.

CDR3: CASSQVTTSGRSREFF. In nucleotides, the CDR3 is TGCGCCAGCAGCCAAGTCACGACTAGCGGGAGATCACGGGAGTTCTTC. J is TRBJ2-1 and V is TRBV4-3; 12 nucleotides line up with TRBD2. With V trimmed by 1 base and J by 14 bases, 12 bases remained unmatched. This CDR3 contains 16 residues. The V gene's germline CDR1 is LGHNA and CDR2 YSLEER.

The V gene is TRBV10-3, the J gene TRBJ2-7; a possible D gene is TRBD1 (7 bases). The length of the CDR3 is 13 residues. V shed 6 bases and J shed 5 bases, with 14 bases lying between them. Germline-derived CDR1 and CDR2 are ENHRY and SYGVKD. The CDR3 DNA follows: TGTGCCATCAGAGGACAGGAGGGGAACGAGCAGTACTTC. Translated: CAIRGQEGNEQYF.

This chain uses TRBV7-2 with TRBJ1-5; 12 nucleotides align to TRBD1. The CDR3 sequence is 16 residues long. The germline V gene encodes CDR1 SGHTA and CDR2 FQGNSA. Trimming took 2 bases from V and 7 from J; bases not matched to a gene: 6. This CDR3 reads CASSLTGTGGWQPQHF. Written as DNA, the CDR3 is TGTGCCAGCAGCTTAACCGGGACAGGGGGCTGGCAGCCCCAGCATTTT.

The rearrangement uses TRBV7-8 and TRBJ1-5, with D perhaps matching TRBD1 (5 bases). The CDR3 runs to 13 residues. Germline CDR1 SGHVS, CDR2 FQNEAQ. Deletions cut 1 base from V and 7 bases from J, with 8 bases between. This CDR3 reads CASSLGTGQPQHF. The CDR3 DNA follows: TGTGCCAGCAGCTTAGGAACAGGCCAGCCCCAGCATTTT.

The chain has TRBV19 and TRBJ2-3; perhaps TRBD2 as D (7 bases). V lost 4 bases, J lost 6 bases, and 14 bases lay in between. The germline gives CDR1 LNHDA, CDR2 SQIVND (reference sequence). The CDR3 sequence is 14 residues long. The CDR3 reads CASSTGGPGDTQYF. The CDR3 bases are TGTGCCAGTAGTACCGGGGGGCCAGGTGATACGCAGTATTTT.

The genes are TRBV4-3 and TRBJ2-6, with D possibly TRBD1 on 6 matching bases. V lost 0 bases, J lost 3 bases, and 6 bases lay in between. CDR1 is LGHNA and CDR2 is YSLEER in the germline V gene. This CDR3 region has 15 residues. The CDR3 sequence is CASSQEGGGANVLTF. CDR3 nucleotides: TGCGCCAGCAGCCAAGAAGGGGGTGGGGCCAACGTCCTGACTTTC.

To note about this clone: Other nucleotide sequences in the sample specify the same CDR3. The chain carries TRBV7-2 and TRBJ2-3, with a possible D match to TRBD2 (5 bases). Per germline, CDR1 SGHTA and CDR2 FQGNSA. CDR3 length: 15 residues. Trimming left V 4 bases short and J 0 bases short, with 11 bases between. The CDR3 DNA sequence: TGTGCCAGCAGCTCGGCGGGTGTTAGCACAGATACGCAGTATTTT. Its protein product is CASSSAGVSTDTQYF. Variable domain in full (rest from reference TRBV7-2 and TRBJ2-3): GAGVSQSPSNKVTEKGKDVELRCDPISGHTALYWYRQSLGQGLEFLIYFQGNSAPDKSGLPSDRFSAERTGGSVSTLTIQRTQQEDSAVYLCASSSAGVSTDTQYFGPGTRLTVL.

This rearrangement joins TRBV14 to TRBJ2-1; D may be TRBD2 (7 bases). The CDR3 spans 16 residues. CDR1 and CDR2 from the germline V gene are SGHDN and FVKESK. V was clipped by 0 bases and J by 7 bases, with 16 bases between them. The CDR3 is CASSQDLGGAKNEQFF. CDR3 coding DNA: TGTGCCAGCAGCCAAGATCTGGGGGGGGCGAAGAATGAGCAGTTCTTC.

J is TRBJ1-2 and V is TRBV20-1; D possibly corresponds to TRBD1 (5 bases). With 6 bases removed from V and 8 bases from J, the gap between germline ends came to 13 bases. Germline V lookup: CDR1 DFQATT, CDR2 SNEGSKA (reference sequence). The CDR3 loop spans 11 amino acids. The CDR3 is CSAGGGGGYTF. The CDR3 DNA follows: TGCAGTGCAGGTGGGGGAGGAGGCTACACCTTC.